These 22 T cell receptor beta chains were all obtained from the same sample, sequenced in a study of blood T cell repertoires in COVID-19. The method was immunoSEQ multiplex PCR; TCRdb's version includes in-frame clones alone and lacks a portion of them. This sample has about 9,900 clones, with around 76% found just once. The material sequenced was peripheral blood. All receptors derive from a human donor in a cohort sampled during active COVID-19.

The V and J genes are TRBV19 and TRBJ2-1; no clear D gene. V lost 7 bases, J lost 0 bases, and 16 bases lay in between. Looked up from germline, CDR1 is LNHDA and CDR2 is SQIVND (reference sequence). The CDR3 contains 16 residues. The CDR3 reads CASKNLGSSSYNEQFF. Here the CDR3 DNA reads TGTGCCAGTAAAAACCTGGGCTCAAGCTCCTACAATGAGCAGTTCTTC.

The chain joins TRBV28 to TRBJ2-1; TRBD2 agrees at 9 bases. Germline V gene lookup returns CDR1 MDHEN and CDR2 SYDVKM. With 6 bases clipped from V and 6 bases from J, the junction kept 9 bases outside the gene matches. The CDR3 has 15 residues. DNA for the CDR3: TGTGCCAGCAGCAGAGCGGGGGGCTACATCAATGAGCAGTTCTTC. Encoded protein: CASSRAGGYINEQFF.

The V call is TRBV6-5, the J call TRBJ2-7; D is undetermined. The CDR3 is 14 residues long. V was shortened by 2 bases and J by 3 bases, with 11 bases between the two germline ends. Germline assignment: CDR1 MNHEY and CDR2 SVGAGI. This chain's CDR3 is CASSYSRNRYEQYF. The CDR3 DNA sequence: TGTGCCAGCAGTTACAGCAGGAACCGCTACGAGCAGTACTTC.

This clone has more than one count but fewer than ten. V gene TRBV14 combines with J gene TRBJ1-2; D is possibly TRBD1 (6 bases). Per germline, CDR1 SGHDN and CDR2 FVKESK. Trimming took 7 bases from V and 2 from J, leaving 11 bases between them. The CDR3 contains 13 residues. CDR3 sequence reads: CASTDRSNYGYTF. CDR3 nucleotide sequence: TGTGCCAGCACCGACAGGTCGAACTATGGCTACACCTTC. The complete variable domain, with remaining parts taken from reference TRBV14 and TRBJ1-2, reads EAGVTQFPSHSVIEKGQTVTLRCDPISGHDNLYWYRRVMGKEIKFLLHFVKESKQDESGMPNNRFLAERTGGTYSTLKVQPAELEDSGVYFCASTDRSNYGYTFGSGTRLTVV.

In DNA, the CDR3 is TGTGCCAGCAGCGTAGACAACCACCTTCTCTATGGCTACACCTTC. Its translation is CASSVDNHLLYGYTF. The chain joins TRBV9 to TRBJ1-2; no reliable D call. V was trimmed by 0 bases and J by 4 bases, leaving 13 bases between them. Germline CDR1 SGDLS, CDR2 YYNGEE. This CDR3 is 15 amino acids long.

This clone was picked up a small number of times. The rearrangement links TRBV19 to TRBJ1-6; 7 positions agree with TRBD1. V trimming: 6 bases; J trimming: 7 bases; junction bases outside the gene matches: 9. The CDR3 has 15 residues. Germline V gives CDR1 LNHDA, CDR2 SQIVND (reference sequence). CDR3 region: CASSTAGTANSPLHF. Written as DNA, the CDR3 is TGTGCCAGTAGCACTGCCGGGACAGCGAATTCACCCCTCCACTTT.

In this sample, this clone turned up once. The rearrangement joins TRBV2 to TRBJ2-5, with 7 bases aligning to TRBD1. The CDR3 sequence is 13 residues long. The V gene's germline CDR1 is SNHLY and CDR2 FYNNEI. J lost 4 bases, V lost 9 bases, and 8 bases had no gene match. CDR3 in DNA: TGTGCCAGTTTGGGACAGCTCCGAGAGACCCAGTACTTC. Its protein is CASLGQLRETQYF. Supplemented by reference TRBV2 and TRBJ2-5, the full variable domain reads EPEVTQTPSHQVTQMGQEVILRCVPISNHLYFYWYRQILGQKVEFLVSFYNNEISEKSEIFDDQFSVERPDGSNFTLKIRSTKLEDSAMYFCASLGQLRETQYFGPGTRLLVL.

The rearrangement links TRBV9 to TRBJ2-3; TRBD1 aligns across 7 bases. In germline, CDR1 is SGDLS, CDR2 YYNGEE. Trimming cost V 7 bases and J 0 bases; bases outside gene matches: 5. The CDR3 consists of 14 residues. CDR3 region: CASAETGSTDTQYF. The CDR3 DNA reads TGTGCCAGCGCAGAGACAGGGAGCACAGATACGCAGTATTTT.

The J gene is TRBJ2-3, the V gene TRBV7-8; 10 nucleotides agree with TRBD2. This CDR3 comprises 17 residues. Trimming at V came to 4 bases and at J to 1 base, leaving 8 bases not matched to a gene. Germline V gene sequence: CDR1 SGHVS, CDR2 FQNEAQ. The CDR3 here is CASSWTSSGGRTDTQYF. Here the CDR3 DNA reads TGTGCCAGCAGCTGGACCTCTAGCGGGGGCCGCACAGATACGCAGTATTTT.

This chain links TRBV30 with TRBJ1-3; TRBD1 matches at 9 bases. The V gene end was trimmed by 3 bases and the J gene end by 4 bases; junction bases not matched to a gene: 4. The CDR3 totals 14 residues. The germline gives CDR1 GTSNPN, CDR2 SVGIG (reference sequence). The CDR3 region is CAWRSGTGGNTIYF. The CDR3 bases are TGTGCCTGGAGGTCCGGGACAGGGGGAAACACCATATATTTT. Using reference TRBV30 and TRBJ1-3 for the parts outside the CDR3, the full variable domain is SQTIHQWPATLVQPVGSPLSLECTVEGTSNPNLYWYRQAAGRGLQLLFYSVGIGQISSEVPQNLSASRPQDRQFILSSKKLLLSDSGFYLCAWRSGTGGNTIYFGEGSWLTVV.

This clone was seen a single time. The chain uses TRBV4-3 and TRBJ2-1; D might be TRBD2 (6 bases). CDR3 length equals 14 residues. The germline CDR1 and CDR2 sequences are LGHNA and YSLEER. V shed 1 base and J shed 7 bases, with 11 bases lying between them. The CDR3 sequence is CASSQGGGVNEQFF. Written as DNA, the CDR3 is TGCGCCAGCAGCCAAGGGGGCGGGGTTAATGAGCAGTTCTTC.

V is TRBV3-1 (or the pseudogene TRBV3-2) and J is TRBJ1-4, with D perhaps matching TRBD1 (6 bases). The V and J ends lost 1 base and 5 bases respectively, with 14 bases between them. Germline V gene lookup returns CDR1 LGHDT and CDR2 YNNKEL (reference sequence). This CDR3 is built from 16 residues. In DNA form, the CDR3 reads TGTGCCAGCAGCCAAGGCGGGGGGCAGGGGAATGAAAAACTGTTTTTT. It codes for CASSQGGGQGNEKLFF.

V is TRBV10-3 and J is TRBJ1-2, with 10 bases identical to TRBD1. Looked up from germline, CDR1 is ENHRY and CDR2 is SYGVKD. V lost 5 bases, J lost 4 bases, and 7 bases stayed unmatched. This CDR3 contains 15 residues. The CDR3 DNA reads TGTGCCATCAGTCAGGACAGGGGGTTCCTCTATGGCTACACCTTC. It codes for CAISQDRGFLYGYTF.

The chain carries TRBV7-7 and TRBJ2-6; 7 bases are shared with TRBD2. This CDR3 contains 16 residues. V was pared by 5 bases and J by 1 base, with 5 bases of the junction left unmatched. Per the germline V gene, CDR1 is SSHAT and CDR2 is FNYEAQ (reference sequence). CDR3 sequence reads: CASSPNGGSGANVLTF. The CDR3 nucleotides read TGTGCCAGCAGCCCTAACGGGGGGTCTGGGGCCAACGTCCTGACTTTC.

The chain combines TRBV6-6 with TRBJ1-1; 7 nucleotides align to TRBD1. Germline CDR1 reads MNHNY; CDR2 reads SVGAGI (reference sequence). The V gene end was trimmed by 5 bases and the J gene end by 4 bases; junction bases not matched to a gene: 4. The CDR3 covers 13 residues. CDR3 in amino acids: CASSINRGTEAFF. The CDR3 nucleotides read TGTGCCAGCAGTATTAACAGGGGCACTGAAGCTTTCTTT.

The V and J genes are TRBV29-1 and TRBJ1-5; 9 bases fit TRBD1. V lost 6 bases, J lost 2 bases, and 5 bases stayed unmatched. The CDR3 spans 14 residues. CDR1 is SQVTM, CDR2 ANQGSEA, per germline. This chain's CDR3 is CSVGQGQGNQPQHF. As DNA, the CDR3 is TGCAGCGTCGGACAGGGGCAGGGCAATCAGCCCCAGCATTTT.

CDR3 sequence (DNA): TGTGCCAGCTCACACGGGACTAGGCCAGATGAGCAGTTCTTC. Its translation: CASSHGTRPDEQFF. The chain has TRBV18 and TRBJ2-1; 8 bases line up with TRBD2. Per germline, CDR1 KGHSH and CDR2 LQKENI. The CDR3 totals 14 residues. The V and J ends lost 4 bases and 8 bases, in that order; junction bases with no gene match: 7. The whole variable domain, remainder taken from reference TRBV18 and TRBJ2-1, is NAGVMQNPRHLVRRRGQEARLRCSPMKGHSHVYWYRQLPEEGLKFMVYLQKENIIDESGMPKERFSAEFPKEGPSILRIQQVVRGDSAAYFCASSHGTRPDEQFFGPGTRLTVL.

V usage is TRBV30 and J usage is TRBJ1-5; D perhaps matches TRBD1 (6 bases). V lost 1 base, J lost 2 bases, and 6 bases lay in between. The germline CDR1 and CDR2 sequences are GTSNPN and SVGIG (reference sequence). This CDR3 is 13 amino acids long. Here the CDR3 reads CAWSGTGNQPQHF. The CDR3 nucleotides are TGTGCCTGGAGTGGGACAGGCAATCAGCCCCAGCATTTT.

V gene TRBV9 combines with J gene TRBJ1-3; D gene ambiguous. CDR3 length equals 17 residues. Germline-derived CDR1 and CDR2 are SGDLS and YYNGEE. With 4 bases removed from V and 4 bases from J, the gap between germline ends came to 21 bases. CDR3 sequence (DNA): TGTGCCAGCAGCCATGATCGAGAGGTTTTAACAGGAAACACCATATATTTT. This translates into CASSHDREVLTGNTIYF. The whole variable domain, filled in from reference TRBV9 and TRBJ1-3, reads DSGVTQTPKHLITATGQRVTLRCSPRSGDLSVYWYQQSLDQGLQFLIQYYNGEERAKGNILERFSAQQFPDLHSELNLSSLELGDSALYFCASSHDREVLTGNTIYFGEGSWLTVV.

CDR3 sequence reads: CASSYSAGTGSEKLFF. The CDR3 DNA reads TGCGCCAGCAGCTATTCGGCCGGGACAGGGAGCGAAAAACTGTTTTTT. V and J are TRBV5-1 and TRBJ1-4; 9 bases align to TRBD1. This CDR3 region has 16 residues. The germline V gene has CDR1 SGHRS and CDR2 YFSETQ. V trimming: 3 bases; J trimming: 8 bases; junction bases outside the gene matches: 11.

The chain employs TRBV4-2 and TRBJ2-7; possible D gene TRBD1, 5 bases. Germline V gene sequence: CDR1 LGHNA, CDR2 YNFKEQ. There are 15 residues in the CDR3. Trimming removed 0 bases at V and 2 bases at J, with 11 bases between. DNA of the CDR3: TGTGCCAGCAGCCAAGAAATCCAGGGTCCCTACGAGCAGTACTTC. Translation: CASSQEIQGPYEQYF.

This chain uses TRBV27 with TRBJ2-3, with D maybe TRBD2 (6 bases). The CDR3 has 17 residues. The V end was cut by 1 base, the J end by 6 bases, with 20 bases between. Looked up from germline, CDR1 is MNHEY and CDR2 is SMNVEV (reference sequence). The CDR3, as DNA: TGTGCCAGCAGTTTATTGTGGGGGAGGTTAGGCTCGGATACGCAGTATTTT. Translated: CASSLLWGRLGSDTQYF.